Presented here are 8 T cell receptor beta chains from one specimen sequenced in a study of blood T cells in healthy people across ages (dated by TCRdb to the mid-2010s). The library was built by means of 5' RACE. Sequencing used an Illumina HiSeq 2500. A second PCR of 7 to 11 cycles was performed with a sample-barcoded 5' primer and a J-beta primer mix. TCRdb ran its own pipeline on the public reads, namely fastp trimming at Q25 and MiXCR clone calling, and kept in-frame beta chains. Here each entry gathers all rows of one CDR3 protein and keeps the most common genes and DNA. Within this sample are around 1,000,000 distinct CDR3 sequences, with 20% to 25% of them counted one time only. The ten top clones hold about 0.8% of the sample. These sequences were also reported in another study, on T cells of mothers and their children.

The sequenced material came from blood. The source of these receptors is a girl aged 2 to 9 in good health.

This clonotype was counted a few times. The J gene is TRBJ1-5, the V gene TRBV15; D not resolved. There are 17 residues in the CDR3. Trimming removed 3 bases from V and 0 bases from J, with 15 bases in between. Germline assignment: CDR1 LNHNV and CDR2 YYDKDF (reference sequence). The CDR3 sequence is CATSSSGHVYSNQPQHF. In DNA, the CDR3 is TGTGCCACCAGCAGTTCCGGGCATGTCTATAGCAATCAGCCCCAGCATTTT.

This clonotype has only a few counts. DNA for the CDR3: TGCAGTGCTAGAGCCCTTATAACAGGGAGGGACACTGAAGCTTTCTTT. Amino acids: CSARALITGRDTEAFF. The chain has TRBV20-1 and TRBJ1-1; maybe TRBD1 (6 bases). V was clipped by 1 base and J by 3 bases, with 18 bases between them. The CDR3 is made up of 16 amino acids. Germline V gene sequence: CDR1 DFQATT, CDR2 SNEGSKA (reference sequence).

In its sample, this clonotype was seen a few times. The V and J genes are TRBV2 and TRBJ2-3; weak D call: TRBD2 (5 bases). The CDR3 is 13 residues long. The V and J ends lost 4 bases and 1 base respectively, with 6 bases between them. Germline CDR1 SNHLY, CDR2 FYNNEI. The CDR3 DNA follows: TGTGCCAGCAGTGGAGGGCGCACAGATACGCAGTATTTT. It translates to CASSGGRTDTQYF.

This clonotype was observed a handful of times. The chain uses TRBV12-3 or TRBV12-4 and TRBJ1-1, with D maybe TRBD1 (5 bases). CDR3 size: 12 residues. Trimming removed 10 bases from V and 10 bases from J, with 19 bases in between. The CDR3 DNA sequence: TGTGCCACTCGCCTCCTGGGGCTACCAGCTTTCTTT. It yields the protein CATRLLGLPAFF.

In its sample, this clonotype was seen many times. Here the CDR3 reads CASSSLAGDNEQFF. The DNA of the CDR3 is TGTGCCAGCAGCTCGCTAGCGGGAGACAATGAGCAGTTCTTC. This chain connects TRBV7-2 to TRBJ2-1, with TRBD2 matching over 10 bases. Trimming removed 4 bases from V and 5 bases from J; junction bases left unmatched: 2. The CDR3 consists of 14 residues. The germline V gene has CDR1 SGHTA and CDR2 FQGNSA.

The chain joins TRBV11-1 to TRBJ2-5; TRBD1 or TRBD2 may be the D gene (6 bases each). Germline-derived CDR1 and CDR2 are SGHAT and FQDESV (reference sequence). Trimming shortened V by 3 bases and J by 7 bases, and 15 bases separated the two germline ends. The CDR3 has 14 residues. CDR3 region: CASSFAAEGGTQYF. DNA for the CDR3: TGTGCCAGCAGCTTCGCCGCAGAGGGGGGGACCCAGTACTTC.

The CDR3 bases are TGTGCCAGCAGCCAAGATCAGGGCCTCTCTGGGGCCAACGTCCTGACTTTC. Translated, it gives CASSQDQGLSGANVLTF. This chain joins TRBV3-1 and TRBJ2-6; D may be TRBD1 (5 bases). The CDR3 runs 17 residues. V was trimmed by 0 bases and J by 0 bases, leaving 9 bases between them. Germline CDR1 is LGHDT and CDR2 is YNNKEL (reference sequence).

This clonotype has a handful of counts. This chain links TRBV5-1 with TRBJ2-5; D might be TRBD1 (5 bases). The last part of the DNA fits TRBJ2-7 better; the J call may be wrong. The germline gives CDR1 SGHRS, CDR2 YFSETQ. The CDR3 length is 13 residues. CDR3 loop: CASSMTDTYEQYF. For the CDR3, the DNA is TGCGCCAGCAGCATGACGGACACCTACGAGCAGTACTTC.